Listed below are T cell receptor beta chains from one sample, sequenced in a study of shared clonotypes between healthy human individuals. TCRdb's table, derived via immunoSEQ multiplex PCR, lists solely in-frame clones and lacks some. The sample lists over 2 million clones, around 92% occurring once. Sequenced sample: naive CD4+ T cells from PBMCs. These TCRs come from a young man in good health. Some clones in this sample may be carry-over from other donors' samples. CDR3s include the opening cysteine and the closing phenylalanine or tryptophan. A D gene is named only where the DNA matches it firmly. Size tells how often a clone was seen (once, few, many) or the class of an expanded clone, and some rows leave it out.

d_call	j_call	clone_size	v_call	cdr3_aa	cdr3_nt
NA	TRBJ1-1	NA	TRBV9	CASSVSGNTEAFF	TGTGCCAGCAGCGTCTCGGGAAACACTGAAGCTTTCTTT
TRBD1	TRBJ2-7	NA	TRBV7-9	CASSIDRGAEQYF	TGTGCCAGCAGCATAGACAGGGGAGCCGAGCAGTACTTC
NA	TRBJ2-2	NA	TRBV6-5	CASSLNRNTGELFF	TGTGCCAGCAGCCTGAACCGAAACACCGGGGAGCTGTTTTTT
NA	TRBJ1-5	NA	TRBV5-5	CASSFPGQPQHF	TGTGCCAGCAGCTTCCCAGGGCAGCCCCAGCATTTT
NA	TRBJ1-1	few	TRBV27	CASRIDSIMNTEAFF	TGTGCCAGCAGGATTGACAGTATCATGAACACTGAAGCTTTCTTT
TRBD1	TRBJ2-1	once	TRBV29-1	CSVERDRVYNEQFF	TGCAGCGTTGAAAGGGACAGGGTGTACAATGAGCAGTTCTTC
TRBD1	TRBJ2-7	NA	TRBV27	CASGRDSPYEQYF	TGTGCCAGCGGCCGGGACAGTCCCTACGAGCAGTACTTC
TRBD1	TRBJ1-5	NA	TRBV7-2	CASSPTGGAGNQPQHF	TGTGCCAGCAGCCCGACAGGGGGCGCGGGCAATCAGCCCCAGCATTTT
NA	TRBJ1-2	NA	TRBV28	CASSTPARGHGYTF	TGTGCCAGCAGTACCCCCGCCCGGGGGCACGGCTACACCTTC
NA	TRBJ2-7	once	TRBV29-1	CSVEVAGSAYEQYF	TGCAGCGTTGAAGTGGCCGGTTCAGCCTACGAGCAGTACTTC
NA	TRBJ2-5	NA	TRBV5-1	CASSLGRSSQETQYF	TGCGCCAGCAGCTTGGGCCGTAGCAGCCAAGAGACCCAGTACTTC
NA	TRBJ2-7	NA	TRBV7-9	CASSRSEGGFYEQYF	TGTGCCAGCAGCCGATCAGAGGGCGGTTTCTACGAGCAGTACTTC
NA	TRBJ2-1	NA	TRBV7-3	CASSLTGEQFF	TGTGCCAGCAGCTTAACCGGAGAGCAGTTCTTC
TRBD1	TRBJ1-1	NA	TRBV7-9	CASRRDSQNTEAFF	TGTGCCAGCAGGAGGGACAGCCAAAACACTGAAGCTTTCTTT
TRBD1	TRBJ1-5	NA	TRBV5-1	CASSLDRGESQPQHF	TGCGCCAGCAGCCTGGACAGGGGGGAGTCTCAGCCCCAGCATTTT
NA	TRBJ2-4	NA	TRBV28	CASSFPGIRDSKNIQYF	TGTGCCAGCAGTTTTCCCGGGATCCGAGACAGCAAAAACATTCAGTACTTC
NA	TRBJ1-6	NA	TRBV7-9	CASSSTGPSPLHF	TGTGCCAGCAGTTCGACGGGACCTTCACCCCTCCACTTT
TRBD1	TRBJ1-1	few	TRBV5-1	CASSLEGQPNTEAFF	TGCGCCAGCAGCTTGGAGGGACAGCCGAACACTGAAGCTTTCTTT
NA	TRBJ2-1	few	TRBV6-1	CASGGQASSYNEQFF	TGTGCCAGCGGGGGGCAGGCGAGCTCCTACAATGAGCAGTTCTTC
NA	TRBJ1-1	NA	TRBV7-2	CASSNRPAGKGTEAFF	TGTGCCAGCAGCAACAGACCGGCAGGGAAGGGTACTGAAGCTTTCTTT
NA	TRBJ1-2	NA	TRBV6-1	CASRARNYGYTF	TGTGCCAGCCGCGCGAGAAACTATGGCTACACCTTC
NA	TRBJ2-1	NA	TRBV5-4	CASSSPPPGQYNEQFF	TGTGCCAGCAGCTCCCCGCCCCCGGGTCAGTACAATGAGCAGTTCTTC
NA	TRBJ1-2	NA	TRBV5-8	CASSRIYYGYTF	TGTGCCAGCTCTAGAATTTACTATGGCTACACCTTC
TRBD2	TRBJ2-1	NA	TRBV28	CASSLAGFYNEQFF	TGTGCCAGCAGTCTAGCGGGATTTTACAATGAGCAGTTCTTC
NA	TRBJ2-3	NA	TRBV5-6	CASSDWSRTDTQYF	TGTGCCAGCAGTGACTGGTCCCGCACAGATACGCAGTATTTT
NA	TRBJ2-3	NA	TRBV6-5	CASSYDGTDTQYF	TGTGCCAGCAGTTACGATGGCACAGATACGCAGTATTTT
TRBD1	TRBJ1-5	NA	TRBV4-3	CASSQGTGGQPQHF	TGCGCCAGCAGCCAAGGCACAGGGGGACAGCCCCAGCATTTT
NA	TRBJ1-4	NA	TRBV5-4	CASSSKDSEEKLFF	TGTGCCAGCAGCTCGAAGGACAGCGAGGAAAAACTGTTTTTT
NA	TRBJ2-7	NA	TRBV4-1	CASSQDVLYEQYF	TGCGCCAGCAGCCAAGATGTTCTCTACGAGCAGTACTTC
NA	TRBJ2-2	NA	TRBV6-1	CASSLTYPSATELFF	TGTGCCAGCAGTCTGACATATCCCAGTGCGACGGAGCTGTTTTTT
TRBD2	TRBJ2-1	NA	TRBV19	CASQLAGADEQFF	TGTGCCAGCCAACTAGCGGGAGCTGATGAGCAGTTCTTC
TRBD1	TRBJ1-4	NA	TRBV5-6	CASSLTGDRGNEKLFF	TGTGCCAGCAGCTTAACTGGGGACAGGGGGAATGAAAAACTGTTTTTT
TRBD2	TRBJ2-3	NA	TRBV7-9	CASNLIGASGSRRTDTQYF	TGTGCCAGCAACCTCATCGGGGCTAGCGGGAGTCGGAGGACAGATACGCAGTATTTT
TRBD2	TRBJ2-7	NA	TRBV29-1	CSVGGRARHEQYF	TGCAGCGTTGGAGGGAGGGCTCGCCACGAGCAGTACTTC
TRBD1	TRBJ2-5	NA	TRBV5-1	CASSRGGQVGETQYF	TGCGCCAGCAGCCGTGGGGGACAGGTCGGAGAGACCCAGTACTTC
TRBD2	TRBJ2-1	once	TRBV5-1	CASSRPTSGRSYEQFF	TGCGCCAGCAGTCGACCGACTAGCGGGAGGTCCTATGAGCAGTTCTTC
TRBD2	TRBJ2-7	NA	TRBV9	CASSLGTSGHYEQYF	TGTGCCAGCAGCCTTGGGACTAGCGGACACTACGAGCAGTACTTC
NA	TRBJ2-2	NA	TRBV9	CASSPQGSITGELFF	TGTGCCAGCAGCCCCCAGGGGAGTATCACCGGGGAGCTGTTTTTT
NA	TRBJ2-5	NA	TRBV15	CATSRSLEETQYF	TGTGCCACCAGCAGATCCCTGGAAGAGACCCAGTACTTC
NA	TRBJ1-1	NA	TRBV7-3	CASSLSWETEAFF	TGTGCCAGCAGCTTATCGTGGGAGACTGAAGCTTTCTTT
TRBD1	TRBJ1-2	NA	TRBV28	CASSPPPGQVDYGYTF	TGTGCCAGCAGTCCGCCTCCGGGACAGGTTGACTATGGCTACACCTTC
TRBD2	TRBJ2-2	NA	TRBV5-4	CASKAGATGELFF	TGTGCCAGCAAAGCGGGAGCTACCGGGGAGCTGTTTTTT
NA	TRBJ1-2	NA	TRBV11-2	CASSADSAPGYTF	TGTGCCAGCAGCGCCGACAGCGCTCCGGGCTACACCTTC
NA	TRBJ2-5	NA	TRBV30	CAWSNGLQETQYF	TGTGCCTGGAGTAACGGTTTACAAGAGACCCAGTACTTC
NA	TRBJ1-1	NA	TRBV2	CASSEEEDYEAFF	TGTGCCAGCAGTGAAGAAGAAGACTACGAAGCTTTCTTT
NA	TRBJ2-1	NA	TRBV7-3	CASSLRGTGEQFF	TGTGCCAGCAGCTTACGGGGAACCGGGGAGCAGTTCTTC